These 25 T cell receptor beta chains originate from one sample sequenced in a study of T cells in Graves' hyperthyroidism and ophthalmopathy. RNA transcripts yielded amplified TCR beta CDR3 regions. First-round RT-PCR targeting the TCR CDR3 was performed with the HTBI primer set. MiXCR was run by TCRdb on the multiplex PCR reads, yielding one entry per CDR3 protein. The sample has a few hundred thousand distinct CDR3 sequences, 13% to 15% seen once; the top ten hold about 33%. Sequencing input: blood. The receptors come from a woman aged 45-59 years with Graves' hyperthyroidism that later progressed to Graves' ophthalmopathy.

This clonotype has ten or more counts. This chain connects TRBV20-1 to TRBJ2-1; maybe TRBD2 (6 bases). CDR3 size: 16 residues. Germline CDR1 and CDR2: DFQATT and SNEGSKA (reference sequence). The V end lost 0 bases, the J end lost 3 bases, and 15 bases lay between the germline ends. The CDR3 DNA sequence: TGCAGTGCTAGAGATAAAACGGGAGTGGTCTACAATGAGCAGTTCTTC. It yields the protein CSARDKTGVVYNEQFF.

The chain employs TRBV6-5 and TRBJ1-1; no clear D. The ends were cut back, 7 bases at V and 0 bases at J, with 6 bases in the middle. Germline CDR1 reads MNHEY; CDR2 reads SVGAGI. The CDR3 contains 12 residues. CDR3 nucleotide sequence: TGTGCCAGCATTAACTTGAACACTGAAGCTTTCTTT. Translation gives CASINLNTEAFF.

This clonotype was detected ten times or more. The V call is TRBV28, the J call TRBJ2-3; 10 bases map to TRBD2. CDR3 length equals 16 residues. With 3 bases clipped from V and 3 bases from J, the junction kept 6 bases outside the gene matches. The germline V gene encodes CDR1 MDHEN and CDR2 SYDVKM. CDR3 in DNA: TGTGCCAGCAGTTTCGTGCTAGCGGGAGCAACAGATACGCAGTATTTT. It codes for CASSFVLAGATDTQYF.

Ten or more counts support this clonotype. The genes are TRBV20-1 and TRBJ2-1; TRBD1 matches at 7 bases. The germline V gene encodes CDR1 DFQATT and CDR2 SNEGSKA (reference sequence). The V segment lost 5 bases and the J segment 0 bases; nucleotides outside the gene matches: 7. The CDR3 contains 15 residues. Here the CDR3 DNA reads TGCAGTGCTCCTACGGACAGGAGCTCCTACAATGAGCAGTTCTTC. Amino acid sequence: CSAPTDRSSYNEQFF.

Many counts were recorded for this clonotype. DNA for the CDR3: TGTGCTAGTGGTTTGGCCCTACTAGTGTCTCGGAATGAGCAGTTCTTC. Its translation: CASGLALLVSRNEQFF. The genes are TRBV12-5 and TRBJ2-1; a possible D gene is TRBD2 (5 bases). V was pared by 1 base and J by 7 bases, with 17 bases between. Germline V gene data show CDR1 as LGHNT and CDR2 as FRNRAP. The CDR3 contains 16 residues.

At least ten counts were recorded for this clonotype. This chain uses TRBV3-1 with TRBJ1-4; the match to TRBD1 covers 8 bases. Trimming at V came to 4 bases and at J to 7 bases, leaving 11 bases not matched to a gene. Germline lookup yields CDR1 LGHDT and CDR2 YNNKEL (reference sequence). The CDR3 has 16 amino acids. CDR3 amino acids: CASSPHQGAQGEKLFF. CDR3 DNA: TGTGCCAGCAGCCCGCACCAGGGGGCGCAGGGTGAAAAACTGTTTTTT. Full variable domain (missing parts from reference TRBV3-1 and TRBJ1-4): DTAVSQTPKYLVTQMGNDKSIKCEQNLGHDTMYWYKQDSKKFLKIMFSYNNKELIINETVPNRFSPKSPDKAHLNLHINSLELGDSAVYFCASSPHQGAQGEKLFFGSGTQLSVL.

This clonotype appeared a few times. The chain employs TRBV7-3 and TRBJ2-2, with D possibly matching TRBD1 (5 bases). This CDR3 has 12 amino acids. Trimming removed 2 bases from V and 11 bases from J, with 9 bases in between. In germline, CDR1 is SGHTA, CDR2 FQGTGA. The CDR3 coding sequence is TGTGCCAGCAGCTTAGGCAGGGCTGAGCTGTTTTTT. Residues: CASSLGRAELFF.

This clonotype was detected a few times. This sequence joins TRBV7-3 and TRBJ2-1, with TRBD2 as a possible D gene (7 bases). Germline CDR1 and CDR2: SGHTA and FQGTGA. The V gene lost 5 bases and the J gene lost 13 bases, with 21 bases spanning the gap. The CDR3 is 14 residues long. The DNA of the CDR3 is TGTGCCAGCAGCCTCCACCCTGGGGGCGGGGGTCAGTTCTTC. It specifies CASSLHPGGGGQFF.

This clonotype was counted many times. The junction does not match germline at one end; this may be a read error. The rearrangement joins TRBV11-3 to TRBJ2-3, with TRBD1 matching 7 bases. The CDR3 has 15 residues. Germline values: CDR1 SGHNT, CDR2 YENEEA. CDR3 sequence reads: CASSVEEGTADTQYF. For the CDR3, the DNA is TGTGCCAGCAGCGTAGAAGAGGGGACAGCAGATACGCAGTATTTT.

This clonotype has ten or more counts. This chain uses TRBV13 with TRBJ1-5, with a weak D call TRBD1 (5 bases). This CDR3 contains 13 residues. Trimming took off 5 bases at V and 2 bases at J, with 7 bases between the two ends. The V gene's germline CDR1 is PRHDT and CDR2 FYEKMQ (reference sequence). The CDR3 sequence: CASSARGNQPQHF. CDR3 bases: TGTGCCAGCAGCGCCAGGGGCAATCAGCCCCAGCATTTT.

This clonotype was recorded many times. The chain joins TRBV2 to TRBJ2-3; D possibly uses TRBD1 or TRBD2 (5 bases each). Germline V lookup: CDR1 SNHLY, CDR2 FYNNEI. CDR3 length: 17 residues. Trimming removed 7 bases at V and 1 base at J, with 21 bases between. The CDR3 DNA is TGTGCCAGCACAGAACCCGGGGACGTAAGCGGCACAGATACGCAGTATTTT. This translates into CASTEPGDVSGTDTQYF. Complete variable domain (other parts from reference TRBV2 and TRBJ2-3): EPEVTQTPSHQVTQMGQEVILRCVPISNHLYFYWYRQILGQKVEFLVSFYNNEISEKSEIFDDQFSVERPDGSNFTLKIRSTKLEDSAMYFCASTEPGDVSGTDTQYFGPGTRLTVL.

This clonotype occurred many times. This chain connects TRBV5-1 to TRBJ2-3; D is perhaps TRBD1 (6 bases). This CDR3 is built from 15 residues. Germline V gene sequence: CDR1 SGHRS, CDR2 YFSETQ. V lost 3 bases and J 2 bases, leaving 13 bases between the germline ends. CDR3 region: CASSWTATTTDTQYF. The CDR3 DNA is TGCGCCAGCAGCTGGACAGCCACCACCACAGATACGCAGTATTTT.

This chain connects TRBV7-9 to TRBJ2-3, with TRBD2 matching over 13 bases. Germline V CDR1 and CDR2: SEHNR, FQNEAQ (reference sequence). The V and J ends lost 1 base and 0 bases, in that order; junction bases with no gene match: 10. The CDR3 has 20 amino acids. The CDR3 region is CASSLDLGLAGRGSTDTQYF. The CDR3, as DNA: TGTGCCAGCAGCTTAGACCTGGGACTAGCGGGACGGGGGAGCACAGATACGCAGTATTTT.

This clonotype has ten or more counts. The rearrangement links TRBV2 to TRBJ1-3; TRBD1 matches 12 bases. The CDR3 loop spans 15 amino acids. The germline V gene has CDR1 SNHLY and CDR2 FYNNEI. J lost 7 bases, V lost 4 bases, and 5 bases had no gene match. The CDR3 sequence: CASSAGTGGRNTIYF. CDR3 sequence (DNA): TGTGCCAGCAGTGCTGGGACAGGGGGCCGCAACACCATATATTTT.

This clonotype was seen at least ten times. CDR3 region: CASNAPDSYNEQFF. The CDR3 DNA sequence: TGTGCCAGCAACGCTCCCGATTCCTACAATGAGCAGTTCTTC. The chain couples TRBV12-3 or TRBV12-4 to TRBJ2-1; D is undetermined. The CDR3 contains 14 residues. Trimming shortened V by 7 bases and J by 1 base, and 11 bases separated the two germline ends.

This clonotype was observed many times. The rearrangement links TRBV14 to TRBJ2-3, with 9 bases that match TRBD2. This CDR3 region has 16 residues. Trimming at V came to 4 bases and at J to 2 bases, leaving 7 bases not matched to a gene. From germline, CDR1 is SGHDN and CDR2 FVKESK. In DNA, the CDR3 is TGTGCCAGCAGCCTTACGACTAGCGGATTCACAGATACGCAGTATTTT. It is translated as CASSLTTSGFTDTQYF.

Many counts were recorded for this clonotype. The chain couples TRBV2 to TRBJ1-2; perhaps TRBD1 as D (6 bases). V was shortened by 7 bases and J by 7 bases, with 19 bases between the two germline ends. The germline V gene encodes CDR1 SNHLY and CDR2 FYNNEI. This CDR3 is 14 amino acids long. The CDR3 nucleotides read TGTGCCAGCACCAAAGGGGGTTCGCTCGGTGGCTACACCTTC. Its translation is CASTKGGSLGGYTF.

The rearrangement uses TRBV6-4 and TRBJ1-1, with 9 bases that match TRBD1. From germline, CDR1 is MRHNA and CDR2 SNTAGT. With 5 bases clipped from V and 8 bases from J, the junction kept 9 bases outside the gene matches. The CDR3 extends over 14 amino acids. The CDR3, as DNA: TGTGCCAGCAGTTTACGGGACAGGGTGGGGGAAGCTTTCTTT. Encoded protein: CASSLRDRVGEAFF.

This clonotype appeared many times. The chain is built from TRBV6-1 and TRBJ2-7, with 11 bases lining up with TRBD1. The CDR3 runs to 14 residues. Germline CDR1 reads MNHNS; CDR2 reads SASEGT. With 5 bases clipped from V and 6 bases from J, the junction kept 6 bases outside the gene matches. CDR3 loop: CASSSGQGVVEQYF. The CDR3 DNA is TGTGCCAGCAGTTCGGGACAGGGGGTCGTCGAGCAGTACTTC.

Turning to this clonotype: A much larger clone differs by one base, so this may be a read error. The V and J genes are TRBV2 and TRBJ1-4, with TRBD1 matching 11 bases. The CDR3 sequence is 14 residues long. Trimming removed 7 bases from V and 7 bases from J; junction bases left unmatched: 5. Germline V gene lookup returns CDR1 SNHLY and CDR2 FYNNEI. The CDR3: CASNRGTGGEKLFF. CDR3 nucleotide sequence: TGTGCCAGCAACCGCGGGACAGGGGGTGAAAAACTGTTTTTT.

This clonotype was observed at least ten times. The chain uses TRBV7-8 and TRBJ1-1; TRBD1 agrees at 10 bases. Germline-derived CDR1 and CDR2 are SGHVS and FQNEAQ. The junction had 5 bases not matched to a gene; V was cut back by 7 bases and J by 3 bases. CDR3 length: 14 residues. This chain's CDR3 is CASTWDRGYTEAFF. The CDR3 DNA reads as TGTGCCAGCACCTGGGACAGGGGTTACACTGAAGCTTTCTTT.

There are a few counts of this clonotype. V and J are TRBV5-1 and TRBJ2-5, with D tentatively TRBD2 (6 bases). The CDR3 consists of 15 residues. Germline assignment: CDR1 SGHRS and CDR2 YFSETQ. Trimming shortened V by 4 bases and J by 5 bases, and 18 bases separated the two germline ends. The CDR3 protein is CASSPGLPGSETQYF. The CDR3 DNA reads TGCGCCAGCAGCCCGGGACTCCCGGGTAGCGAGACCCAGTACTTC. The full variable domain, in which reference TRBV5-1 and TRBJ2-5 provide the parts outside the CDR3, is KAGVTQTPRYLIKTRGQQVTLSCSPISGHRSVSWYQQTPGQGLQFLFEYFSETQRNKGNFPGRFSGRQFSNSRSEMNVSTLELGDSALYLCASSPGLPGSETQYFGPGTRLLVL.

V is TRBV27 and J is TRBJ1-3, with 7 bases aligning to TRBD1. Germline CDR1 reads MNHEY; CDR2 reads SMNVEV (reference sequence). The CDR3 runs to 15 residues. J lost 0 bases, V lost 6 bases, and 5 bases had no gene match. The CDR3 protein is CASSFGTASGNTIYF. CDR3 nucleotides: TGTGCCAGCAGCTTCGGGACAGCCTCTGGAAACACCATATATTTT.

This clonotype showed up many times. J is TRBJ2-7 and V is TRBV4-1, with 11 positions matching TRBD1. Unmatched junction bases numbered 8, after V lost 4 bases and J lost 6 bases. Per the germline V gene, CDR1 is MGHRA and CDR2 is YSYEKL. CDR3 length: 15 amino acids. CDR3 in DNA: TGCGCCAGCAGCCGGATGGGACAGGGGGAAGTCGAGCAGTACTTC. This gives the protein CASSRMGQGEVEQYF.

The chain employs TRBV20-1 and TRBJ2-7; weak D call: TRBD2 (6 bases). Trimming pared 6 bases from V and 3 bases from J, leaving 12 bases between. Germline V CDR1 and CDR2: DFQATT, SNEGSKA (reference sequence). There are 12 residues in the CDR3. For the CDR3, the DNA is TGCAGTGCCTTGGGACTTCACTACGAGCAGTACTTC. Encoded protein: CSALGLHYEQYF.